What follows describes a single T cell receptor beta chain. Its target is unknown. Between the trimmed V and J ends, which lost 7 bases and 1 base, there was a span of 13 bases. Germline V CDR1 and CDR2: SEHNR, FQNEAQ (reference sequence). The CDR3 is 14 amino acids. The data derive from a study of regulatory T cells in long-lasting Graves disease. General observations from the study: Small numbers of samples may have cut accuracy.

The time point is: newly diagnosed GD, antithyroid drugs for less than 3 months. Extracted PBMC RNA gave rise to the TCR library. The peripheral blood volume drawn was 8 to 9.5 milliliters, and it was collected into EDTA tubes. Arm-PCR of CDR3 regions and iRepertoire HTBI primers were used to build TCR beta libraries. From the multiplex PCR reads, TCRdb called clonotypes with MiXCR, one entry per CDR3 protein. This table holds a few hundred thousand distinct CDR3 sequences, 16% found once. This sample also belongs to another study, concerning T cells in Graves' hyperthyroidism and ophthalmopathy. As reported in that work: No ophthalmopathy progression within 18 months constituted stable Graves' hyperthyroidism. Separation of ophthalmopathy from stable hyperthyroidism was achieved by a 13 V-J model.

This clonotype was obtained from a man in his forties or fifties with Graves disease. Specimen: peripheral blood mononuclear cells (PBMCs), collected at new diagnosis, from a patient treated with antithyroid drugs. The chain has TRBV7-9 and TRBJ2-5; D is undetermined. CDR3 residues: CASTPRTVQETQYF. The CDR3 bases are TGTGCCAGCACTCCGAGGACGGTCCAAGAGACCCAGTACTTC.